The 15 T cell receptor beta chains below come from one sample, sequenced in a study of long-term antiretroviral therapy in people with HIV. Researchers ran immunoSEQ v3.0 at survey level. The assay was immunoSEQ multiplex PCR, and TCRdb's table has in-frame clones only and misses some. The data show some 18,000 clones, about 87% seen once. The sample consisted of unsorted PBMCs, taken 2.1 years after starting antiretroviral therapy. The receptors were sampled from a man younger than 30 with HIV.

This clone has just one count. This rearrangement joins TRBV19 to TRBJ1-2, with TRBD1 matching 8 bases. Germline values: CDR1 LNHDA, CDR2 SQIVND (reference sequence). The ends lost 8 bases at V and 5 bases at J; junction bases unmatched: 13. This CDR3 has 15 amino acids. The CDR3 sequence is CASQPQQGVLYGYTF. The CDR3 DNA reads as TGTGCCAGTCAGCCTCAACAGGGGGTACTTTATGGCTACACCTTC.

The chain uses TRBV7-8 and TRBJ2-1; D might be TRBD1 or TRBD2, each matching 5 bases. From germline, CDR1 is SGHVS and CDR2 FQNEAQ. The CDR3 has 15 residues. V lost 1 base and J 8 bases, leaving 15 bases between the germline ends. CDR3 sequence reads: CASSLGIGPGHEQFF. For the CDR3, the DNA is TGTGCCAGCAGCTTAGGAATAGGCCCGGGGCATGAGCAGTTCTTC.

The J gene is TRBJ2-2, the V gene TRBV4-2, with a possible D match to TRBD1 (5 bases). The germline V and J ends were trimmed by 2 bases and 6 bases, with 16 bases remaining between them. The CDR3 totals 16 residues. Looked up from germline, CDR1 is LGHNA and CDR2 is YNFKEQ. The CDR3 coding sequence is TGTGCCAGCAGCCAATTTAGGGGTACGGTCTCCGGGGAGCTGTTTTTT. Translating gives CASSQFRGTVSGELFF.

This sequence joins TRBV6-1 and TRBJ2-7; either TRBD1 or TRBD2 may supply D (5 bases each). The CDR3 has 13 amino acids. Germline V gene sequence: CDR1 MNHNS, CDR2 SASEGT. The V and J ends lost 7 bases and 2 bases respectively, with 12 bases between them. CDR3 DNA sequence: TGTGCCAGCACCGGGACGGATACCTACGAGCAGTACTTC. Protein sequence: CASTGTDTYEQYF.

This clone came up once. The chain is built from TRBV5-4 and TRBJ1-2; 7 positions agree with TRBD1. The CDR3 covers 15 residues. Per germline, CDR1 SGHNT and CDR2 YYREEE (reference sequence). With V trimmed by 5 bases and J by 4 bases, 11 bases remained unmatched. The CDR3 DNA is TGTGCCAGCAGGGATACCAGGGGGAACGCCTATGGCTACACCTTC. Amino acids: CASRDTRGNAYGYTF. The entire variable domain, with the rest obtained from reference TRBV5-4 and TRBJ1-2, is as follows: ETGVTQSPTHLIKTRGQQVTLRCSSQSGHNTVSWYQQALGQGPQFIFQYYREEENGRGNFPPRFSGLQFPNYSSELNVNALELDDSALYLCASRDTRGNAYGYTFGSGTRLTVV.

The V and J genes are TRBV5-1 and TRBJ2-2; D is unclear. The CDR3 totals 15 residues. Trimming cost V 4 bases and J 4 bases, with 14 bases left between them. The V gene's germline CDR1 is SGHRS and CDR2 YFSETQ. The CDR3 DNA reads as TGCGCCAGCAGCGTTTGGCCGGGCCCCACCGGGGAGCTGTTTTTT. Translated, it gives CASSVWPGPTGELFF.

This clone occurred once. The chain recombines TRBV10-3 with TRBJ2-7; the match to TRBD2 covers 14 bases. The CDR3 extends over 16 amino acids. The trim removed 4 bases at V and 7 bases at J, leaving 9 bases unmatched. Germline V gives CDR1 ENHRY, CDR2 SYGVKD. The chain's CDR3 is CAISAERLAGGEEQYF. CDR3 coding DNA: TGTGCCATCAGTGCGGAAAGACTAGCGGGAGGGGAGGAGCAGTACTTC.

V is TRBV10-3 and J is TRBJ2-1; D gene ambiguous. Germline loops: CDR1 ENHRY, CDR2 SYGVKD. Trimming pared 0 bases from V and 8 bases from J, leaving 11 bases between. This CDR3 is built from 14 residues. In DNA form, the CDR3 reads TGTGCCATCAGTGAGTCTACCGCGGACGATGAGCAGTTCTTC. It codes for CAISESTADDEQFF.

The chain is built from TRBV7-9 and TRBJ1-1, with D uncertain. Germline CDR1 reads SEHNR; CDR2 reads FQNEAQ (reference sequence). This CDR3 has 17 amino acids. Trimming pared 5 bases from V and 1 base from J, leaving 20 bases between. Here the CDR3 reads CASSLPQRGPWNTEAFF. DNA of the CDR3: TGTGCCAGCAGCCTACCACAGCGAGGTCCCTGGAACACTGAAGCTTTCTTT.

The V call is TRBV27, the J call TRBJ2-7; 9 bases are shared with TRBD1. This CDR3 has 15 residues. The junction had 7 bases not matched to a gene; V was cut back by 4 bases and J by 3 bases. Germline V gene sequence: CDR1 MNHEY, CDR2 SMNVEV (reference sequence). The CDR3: CASSSGTGPFYEQYF. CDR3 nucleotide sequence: TGTGCCAGCAGTTCCGGGACAGGGCCATTCTACGAGCAGTACTTC.

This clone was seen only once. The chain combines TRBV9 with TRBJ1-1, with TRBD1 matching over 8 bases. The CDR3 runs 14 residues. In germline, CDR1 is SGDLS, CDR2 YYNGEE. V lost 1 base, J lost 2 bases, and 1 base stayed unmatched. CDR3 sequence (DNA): TGTGCCAGCAGCGTAACAGGGGGAAACACTGAAGCTTTCTTT. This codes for CASSVTGGNTEAFF.

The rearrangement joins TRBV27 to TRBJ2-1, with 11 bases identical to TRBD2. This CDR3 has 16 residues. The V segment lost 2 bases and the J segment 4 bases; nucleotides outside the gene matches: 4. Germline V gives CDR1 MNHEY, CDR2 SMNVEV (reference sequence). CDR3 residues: CASSLGGTSGYNEQFF. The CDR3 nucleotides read TGTGCCAGCAGTTTAGGCGGGACTAGCGGTTACAATGAGCAGTTCTTC.

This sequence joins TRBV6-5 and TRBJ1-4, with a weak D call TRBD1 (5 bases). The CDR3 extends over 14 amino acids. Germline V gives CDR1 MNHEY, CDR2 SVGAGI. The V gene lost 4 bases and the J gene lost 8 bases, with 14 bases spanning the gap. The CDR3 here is CASSLNVRGEKLFF. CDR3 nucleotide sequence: TGTGCCAGCAGTTTGAACGTTCGGGGGGAAAAACTGTTTTTT.

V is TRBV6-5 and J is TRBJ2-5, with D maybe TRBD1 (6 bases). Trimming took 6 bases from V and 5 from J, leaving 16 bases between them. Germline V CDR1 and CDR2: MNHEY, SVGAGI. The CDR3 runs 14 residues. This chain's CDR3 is CASSRTRGWETQYF. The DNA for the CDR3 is TGTGCCAGCAGCCGTACCAGGGGTTGGGAGACCCAGTACTTC.

The CDR3 DNA reads TGCGCCAGCAGCCGACTAGCGGGAGTTGCAGATACGCAGTATTTT. This gives the protein CASSRLAGVADTQYF. The gene calls are TRBV4-3 and TRBJ2-3, with 12 positions matching TRBD2. J gave up 4 bases and V 4 bases, and 3 bases lay outside the gene matches. The CDR3 length is 15 residues. CDR1 and CDR2 (germline): LGHNA, YSLEER.